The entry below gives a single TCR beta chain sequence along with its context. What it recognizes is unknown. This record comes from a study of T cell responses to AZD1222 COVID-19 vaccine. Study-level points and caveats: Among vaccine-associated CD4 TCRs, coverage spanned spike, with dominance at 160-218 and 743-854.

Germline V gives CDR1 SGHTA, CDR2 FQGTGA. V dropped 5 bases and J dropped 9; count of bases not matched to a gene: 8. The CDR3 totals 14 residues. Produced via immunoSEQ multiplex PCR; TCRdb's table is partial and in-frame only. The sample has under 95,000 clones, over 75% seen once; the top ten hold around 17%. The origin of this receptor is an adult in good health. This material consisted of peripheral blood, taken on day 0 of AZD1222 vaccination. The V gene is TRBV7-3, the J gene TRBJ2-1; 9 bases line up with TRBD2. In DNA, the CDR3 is TGTGCCAGCAGCCCCGGGACTAGCAATGGTGAGCAGTTCTTC. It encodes CASSPGTSNGEQFF.